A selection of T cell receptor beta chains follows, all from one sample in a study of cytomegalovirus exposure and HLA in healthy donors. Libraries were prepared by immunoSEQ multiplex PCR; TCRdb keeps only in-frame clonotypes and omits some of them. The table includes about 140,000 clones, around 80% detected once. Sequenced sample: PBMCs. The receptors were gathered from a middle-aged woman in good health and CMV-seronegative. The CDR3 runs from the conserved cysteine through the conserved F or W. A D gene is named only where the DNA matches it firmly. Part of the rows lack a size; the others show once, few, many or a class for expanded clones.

CDR3 DNA: TGTGCCAGCAGACGACAGGGGGCAGACTATGGCTACACCTTC; CDR3 protein: CASRRQGADYGYTF; J gene: TRBJ1-2; D gene: TRBD1; V gene: TRBV5-4; clone size: -
CDR3 DNA: TGTGCCAGCAGCAAAGAGGGGGACAGGGCCTACGAGCAGTACTTC; CDR3 protein: CASSKEGDRAYEQYF; J gene: TRBJ2-7; D gene: -; V gene: TRBV21-1; clone size: -
CDR3 DNA: TGCAGTGCTAGCGAGGGCTTTGGCTACACCTTC; CDR3 protein: CSASEGFGYTF; J gene: TRBJ1-2; D gene: -; V gene: TRBV20-1; clone size: -
CDR3 DNA: TGTGCCAGCAGCCCCCAGGGGCGATCGGGGAGGACCCAGTACTTC; CDR3 protein: CASSPQGRSGRTQYF; J gene: TRBJ2-5; D gene: -; V gene: TRBV2; clone size: -
CDR3 DNA: TGTGCCAGTCGTTTTTCCCGGGATCAGCCCCAGCATTTT; CDR3 protein: CASRFSRDQPQHF; J gene: TRBJ1-5; D gene: -; V gene: TRBV19; clone size: -
CDR3 DNA: TGTGCCAGCTTCTCCGGGACTGGGGCCAACGTCCTGACTTTC; CDR3 protein: CASFSGTGANVLTF; J gene: TRBJ2-6; D gene: -; V gene: TRBV19; clone size: -
CDR3 DNA: TGTGCCAGCAAAACCCCGCCAGACTTTCCGCTCTTC; CDR3 protein: CASKTPPDFPLF; J gene: TRBJ2-1; D gene: -; V gene: TRBV6-1; clone size: -
CDR3 DNA: TGTGCCAGCAGCACTGGACTAGCGGGAGTGGAGCAGTACTTC; CDR3 protein: CASSTGLAGVEQYF; J gene: TRBJ2-7; D gene: TRBD2; V gene: TRBV5-6; clone size: -
CDR3 DNA: TGTGCCAGCATTACCGGGACAGGGAACTACGAGCAGTACTTC; CDR3 protein: CASITGTGNYEQYF; J gene: TRBJ2-7; D gene: TRBD1; V gene: TRBV6-1; clone size: -
CDR3 DNA: TGCGCCAGCAGTTGGGGGGGGTCCTATAATTCACCCCTCCACTTT; CDR3 protein: CASSWGGSYNSPLHF; J gene: TRBJ1-6; D gene: -; V gene: TRBV5-1; clone size: -
CDR3 DNA: TGTGCCAGCAGCTCAGGGACTAGCAGCAATGAGCAGTTCTTC; CDR3 protein: CASSSGTSSNEQFF; J gene: TRBJ2-1; D gene: TRBD2; V gene: TRBV7-6; clone size: -
CDR3 DNA: TGTGCCAGCAGCTTTGGGGGGGGGATCGGGGCCAACGTCCTGACTTTC; CDR3 protein: CASSFGGGIGANVLTF; J gene: TRBJ2-6; D gene: TRBD2; V gene: TRBV11-3; clone size: once
CDR3 DNA: TGCGCCAGCAGGTATCCTGACAGAGTGAACACTGAAGCTTTCTTT; CDR3 protein: CASRYPDRVNTEAFF; J gene: TRBJ1-1; D gene: -; V gene: TRBV5-1; clone size: -
CDR3 DNA: TGTGCCAGCAGAGGGACTAGCGGGAGTGGAAAAAACATTCAGTACTTC; CDR3 protein: CASRGTSGSGKNIQYF; J gene: TRBJ2-4; D gene: TRBD2; V gene: TRBV28; clone size: -
CDR3 DNA: TGTGCCAGCAGCCTAGGGGACAGGGGGACCTACGAGCAGTACTTC; CDR3 protein: CASSLGDRGTYEQYF; J gene: TRBJ2-7; D gene: TRBD1; V gene: TRBV5-5; clone size: -
CDR3 DNA: TGTGCCAGCAGCTCAGGACAGGGGGCCTACGAGCAGTACTTC; CDR3 protein: CASSSGQGAYEQYF; J gene: TRBJ2-7; D gene: TRBD1; V gene: TRBV11-3; clone size: once
CDR3 DNA: TGCGCCAGCAGCGCGTCTAGCGGAAGCACAGATACGCAGTATTTT; CDR3 protein: CASSASSGSTDTQYF; J gene: TRBJ2-3; D gene: TRBD2; V gene: TRBV5-1; clone size: -
CDR3 DNA: TGTGCCAGCAGTTCGCGTGCACTACAAGAGACCCAGTACTTC; CDR3 protein: CASSSRALQETQYF; J gene: TRBJ2-5; D gene: -; V gene: TRBV7-2; clone size: -
CDR3 DNA: TGCGCCAGCATACCCGAGGTCGGGTCGACTGAAGCTTTCTTT; CDR3 protein: CASIPEVGSTEAFF; J gene: TRBJ1-1; D gene: -; V gene: TRBV5-1; clone size: -
CDR3 DNA: TGTGCCAGCAGCTCCTCAGGGATGGAGAAGTACTTC; CDR3 protein: CASSSSGMEKYF; J gene: TRBJ2-7; D gene: -; V gene: TRBV5-4; clone size: -
CDR3 DNA: TGTGCCTGGTCAACCGGGACAGGGTCCTACGAGCAGTACTTC; CDR3 protein: CAWSTGTGSYEQYF; J gene: TRBJ2-7; D gene: TRBD1; V gene: TRBV30; clone size: -
CDR3 DNA: TGTGCCAGCAGTTCTGACACAGTTTACGAGCAGTACTTC; CDR3 protein: CASSSDTVYEQYF; J gene: TRBJ2-7; D gene: -; V gene: TRBV6-5; clone size: once
CDR3 DNA: TGCGCCAGCAGGGTACAGGGATATGCCGGGGAGCTGTTTTTT; CDR3 protein: CASRVQGYAGELFF; J gene: TRBJ2-2; D gene: -; V gene: TRBV5-1; clone size: -
CDR3 DNA: TGTGCCAGCAGTCAACAATGGGGGACAAGTTACGAGCAGTACTTC; CDR3 protein: CASSQQWGTSYEQYF; J gene: TRBJ2-7; D gene: -; V gene: TRBV6-5; clone size: -
CDR3 DNA: TGTGCCAGCATAATGACTGGTTTGAACACTGAAGCTTTCTTT; CDR3 protein: CASIMTGLNTEAFF; J gene: TRBJ1-1; D gene: -; V gene: TRBV6-6; clone size: -
CDR3 DNA: TGTGCCAGCAGCTTTGAGTCGGACTCCCTAATGCAGTATTTT; CDR3 protein: CASSFESDSLMQYF; J gene: TRBJ2-3; D gene: -; V gene: TRBV7-6; clone size: -
CDR3 DNA: TGTGCCAGCAGCGTAGGTCTAACCGGGACAGAGTACTACAATGAGCAGTTCTTC; CDR3 protein: CASSVGLTGTEYYNEQFF; J gene: TRBJ2-1; D gene: TRBD1; V gene: TRBV9; clone size: few
CDR3 DNA: TGTGCCACCATGGGGGGCCGGGAGGGCTACGAGCAGTACTTC; CDR3 protein: CATMGGREGYEQYF; J gene: TRBJ2-7; D gene: TRBD2; V gene: TRBV27; clone size: -
CDR3 DNA: TGTGCCAGCAGCTTAAGGTTGAGGGGAGGCTACGAGCAGTACTTC; CDR3 protein: CASSLRLRGGYEQYF; J gene: TRBJ2-7; D gene: -; V gene: TRBV13; clone size: -
CDR3 DNA: TGTGCCAGCAGAGAGGGCGGACGTAGGGCCGGGGAGCTGTTTTTT; CDR3 protein: CASREGGRRAGELFF; J gene: TRBJ2-2; D gene: -; V gene: TRBV28; clone size: -
CDR3 DNA: TGTGCCAGCAGTTCTACGGTAGATCAGCCCCAGCATTTT; CDR3 protein: CASSSTVDQPQHF; J gene: TRBJ1-5; D gene: -; V gene: TRBV28; clone size: -
CDR3 DNA: TGTGCCAGCAATACGGGCACAGATACGCAGTATTTT; CDR3 protein: CASNTGTDTQYF; J gene: TRBJ2-3; D gene: -; V gene: TRBV28; clone size: -
CDR3 DNA: TGTGCCAGCAGCGTCCAGGGTGGCTACGAGACCCAGTACTTC; CDR3 protein: CASSVQGGYETQYF; J gene: TRBJ2-5; D gene: -; V gene: TRBV9; clone size: once
CDR3 DNA: TGTGCCAGCAGTCCTTCTAACATTCAGTACTTC; CDR3 protein: CASSPSNIQYF; J gene: TRBJ2-4; D gene: -; V gene: TRBV28; clone size: -
CDR3 DNA: TGTGCCAGCAGCTTAGTGAGGGTCCCTTACAATGAGCAGTTCTTC; CDR3 protein: CASSLVRVPYNEQFF; J gene: TRBJ2-1; D gene: -; V gene: TRBV7-6; clone size: -
CDR3 DNA: TGTGCCAGCAGTTTGGCCGACGAGCAGTACTTC; CDR3 protein: CASSLADEQYF; J gene: TRBJ2-7; D gene: -; V gene: TRBV28; clone size: -
CDR3 DNA: TGTGCCAGCAGACAACAGGGCCTTAGTGGCTACACCTTC; CDR3 protein: CASRQQGLSGYTF; J gene: TRBJ1-2; D gene: -; V gene: TRBV6-5; clone size: -
CDR3 DNA: TGTGCCAGTAGTATTCGAGGATTAAACACTGAAGCTTTCTTT; CDR3 protein: CASSIRGLNTEAFF; J gene: TRBJ1-1; D gene: -; V gene: TRBV19; clone size: -
CDR3 DNA: TGTGCCAGCAGCTTTTGGACTAGCACAGATACGCAGTATTTT; CDR3 protein: CASSFWTSTDTQYF; J gene: TRBJ2-3; D gene: -; V gene: TRBV7-2; clone size: -